The 5 T cell receptor beta chains below were found in one sample sequenced in a study of blood T cell repertoires in COVID-19. Sequencing was performed with immunoSEQ multiplex PCR; in TCRdb, only in-frame clones are kept and a portion is missing. The table has some 250,000 clones, 88% seen once. Sequences were obtained from peripheral blood. The source is a woman in her thirties or forties who had recovered from COVID-19.

This chain joins TRBV5-5 and TRBJ2-1, with D possibly being TRBD2 (5 bases). The V gene lost 4 bases and the J gene lost 10 bases, with 12 bases spanning the gap. The CDR3 extends over 12 amino acids. Germline values: CDR1 SGHKS, CDR2 YYEKEE (reference sequence). The CDR3 loop reads CASSLLEEEQFF. The CDR3, as DNA: TGTGCCAGCAGCCTCCTGGAGGAGGAGCAGTTCTTC.

CDR3 nucleotide sequence: TGTGCCAGCAGCCTACAACAGGGGAGGACTGAAGCTTTCTTT. Its translation: CASSLQQGRTEAFF. The gene calls are TRBV7-9 and TRBJ1-1; TRBD1 agrees at 7 bases. Unmatched junction bases numbered 8, after V lost 5 bases and J lost 5 bases. The CDR3 totals 14 residues. Germline lookup yields CDR1 SEHNR and CDR2 FQNEAQ (reference sequence).

This clone has just a few counts. The V call is TRBV24-1, the J call TRBJ2-1; 11 bases align to TRBD1. CDR1 and CDR2 (germline): KGHDR, SFDVKD. V gave up 4 bases and J gave up 0 bases; unmatched junction bases: 4. CDR3 length: 17 amino acids. For the CDR3, the DNA is TGTGCCACCAGTGACCCCGGGACAGGGGGCTCCTACAATGAGCAGTTCTTC. Its translation: CATSDPGTGGSYNEQFF.

The chain uses TRBV27 and TRBJ2-1; tentatively, D is TRBD1 (5 bases). Trimming took 0 bases from V and 8 from J, leaving 11 bases between them. CDR3 length: 14 residues. Germline CDR1 and CDR2: MNHEY and SMNVEV (reference sequence). The CDR3 DNA reads as TGTGCCAGCAGTTTATCTGGGGCCCCCGATGAGCAGTTCTTC. Amino acids: CASSLSGAPDEQFF.

V usage is TRBV6-2 or TRBV6-3 and J usage is TRBJ2-1, with 7 bases that match TRBD2. This CDR3 spans 16 amino acids. Looked up from germline, CDR1 is MNHEY and CDR2 is SVGEGT. Trimming took 2 bases from V and 9 from J; bases not matched to a gene: 13. The CDR3 reads CASSYVGGSRIGEQFF. CDR3 sequence (DNA): TGTGCCAGCAGTTACGTCGGCGGGAGCAGGATTGGTGAGCAGTTCTTC.